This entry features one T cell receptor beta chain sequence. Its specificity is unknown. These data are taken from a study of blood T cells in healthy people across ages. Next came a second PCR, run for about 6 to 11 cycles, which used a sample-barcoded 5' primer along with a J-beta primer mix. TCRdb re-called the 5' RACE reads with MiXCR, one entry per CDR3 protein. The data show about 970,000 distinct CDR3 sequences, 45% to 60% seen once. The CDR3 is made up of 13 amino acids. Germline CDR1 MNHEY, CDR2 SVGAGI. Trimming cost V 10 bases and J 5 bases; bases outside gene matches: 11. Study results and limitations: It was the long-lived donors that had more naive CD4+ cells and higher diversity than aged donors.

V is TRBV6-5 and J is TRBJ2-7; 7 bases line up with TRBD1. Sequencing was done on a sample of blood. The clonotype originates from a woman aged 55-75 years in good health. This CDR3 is CATYSRGWNEQYF. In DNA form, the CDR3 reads TGTGCCACATACTCCAGGGGGTGGAACGAGCAGTACTTC.